This T cell receptor (beta chain) comes out of a study of OX40 agonist ivuxolimab in advanced cancers. CDR3 length: 16 amino acids. CDR1 MDHEN and CDR2 SYDVKM come from the germline V gene. V lost 3 bases and J lost 0, with 12 bases in between. Sequencing used immunoSEQ multiplex PCR; TCRdb keeps in-frame clones, though not all of them. The sample consists of 40,000 or so clones, around 90% of them appearing once. This sequence joins TRBV28 and TRBJ1-5; a weak D match, TRBD1 (5 bases). This sequence originates from an adult with an advanced solid tumor such as melanoma, head and neck, liver or kidney cancer. The specimen was CD4+ or CD8+ T cells sorted from blood, collected in a trial of the OX40 agonist ivuxolimab. CDR3 nucleotides: TGTGCCAGCAGTTTTCCAGGACACAATAGCAATCAGCCCCAGCATTTT. Translation gives CASSFPGHNSNQPQHF. Complete variable domain (other parts from reference TRBV28 and TRBJ1-5): DVKVTQSSRYLVKRTGEKVFLECVQDMDHENMFWYRQDPGLGLRLIYFSYDVKMKEKGDIPEGYSVSREKKERFSLILESASTNQTSMYLCASSFPGHNSNQPQHFGDGTRLSIL.